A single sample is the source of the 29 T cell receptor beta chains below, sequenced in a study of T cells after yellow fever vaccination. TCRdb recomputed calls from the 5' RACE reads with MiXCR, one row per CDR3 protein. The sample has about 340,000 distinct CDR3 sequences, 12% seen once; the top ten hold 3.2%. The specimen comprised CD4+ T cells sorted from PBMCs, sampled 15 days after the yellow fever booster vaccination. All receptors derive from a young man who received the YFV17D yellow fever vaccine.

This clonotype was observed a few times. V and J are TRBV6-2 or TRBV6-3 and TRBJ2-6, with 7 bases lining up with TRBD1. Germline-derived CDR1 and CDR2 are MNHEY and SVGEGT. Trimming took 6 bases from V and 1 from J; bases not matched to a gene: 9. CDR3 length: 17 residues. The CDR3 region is CASSEDRPLSGANVLTF. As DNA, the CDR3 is TGTGCCAGCAGCGAGGACAGGCCCCTTTCTGGGGCCAACGTCCTGACTTTC.

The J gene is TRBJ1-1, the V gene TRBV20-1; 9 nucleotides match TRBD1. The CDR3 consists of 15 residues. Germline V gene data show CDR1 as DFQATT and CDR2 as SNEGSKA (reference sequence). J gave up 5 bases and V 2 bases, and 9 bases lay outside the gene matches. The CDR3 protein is CSARNRQGGWTEAFF. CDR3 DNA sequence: TGCAGTGCTAGAAACCGACAGGGGGGTTGGACTGAAGCTTTCTTT.

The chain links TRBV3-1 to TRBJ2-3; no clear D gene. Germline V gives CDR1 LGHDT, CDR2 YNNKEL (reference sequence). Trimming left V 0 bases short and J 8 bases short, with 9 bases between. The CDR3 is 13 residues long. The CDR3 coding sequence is TGTGCCAGCAGCCAAGATCGGTCGGGTACGCAGTATTTT. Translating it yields CASSQDRSGTQYF.

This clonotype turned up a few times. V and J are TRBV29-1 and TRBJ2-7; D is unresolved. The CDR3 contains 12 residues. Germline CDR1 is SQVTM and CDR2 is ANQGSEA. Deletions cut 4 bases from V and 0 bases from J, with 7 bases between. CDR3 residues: CSVVTPSYEQYF. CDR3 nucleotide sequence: TGCAGCGTTGTAACGCCCTCCTACGAGCAGTACTTC.

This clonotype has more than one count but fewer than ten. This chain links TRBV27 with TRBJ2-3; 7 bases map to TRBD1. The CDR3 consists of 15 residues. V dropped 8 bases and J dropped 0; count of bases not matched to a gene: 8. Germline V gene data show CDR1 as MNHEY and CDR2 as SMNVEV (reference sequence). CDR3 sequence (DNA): TGTGCCAGCGGGCCCCGGGGACAGAGCACAGATACGCAGTATTTT. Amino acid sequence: CASGPRGQSTDTQYF.

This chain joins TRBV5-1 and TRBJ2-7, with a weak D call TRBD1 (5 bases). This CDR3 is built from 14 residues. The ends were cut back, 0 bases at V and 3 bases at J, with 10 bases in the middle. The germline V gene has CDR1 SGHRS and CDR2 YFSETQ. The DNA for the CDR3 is TGCGCCAGCAGCTTGGAACAGGCTGTCTACGAGCAGTACTTC. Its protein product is CASSLEQAVYEQYF.

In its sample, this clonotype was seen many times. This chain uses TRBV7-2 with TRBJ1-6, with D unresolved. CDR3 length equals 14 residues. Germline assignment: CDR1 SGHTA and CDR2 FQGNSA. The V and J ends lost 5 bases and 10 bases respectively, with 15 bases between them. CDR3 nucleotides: TGTGCCAGCAGCCCGGTAGGACGTGGATCACCCCTCCACTTT. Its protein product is CASSPVGRGSPLHF.

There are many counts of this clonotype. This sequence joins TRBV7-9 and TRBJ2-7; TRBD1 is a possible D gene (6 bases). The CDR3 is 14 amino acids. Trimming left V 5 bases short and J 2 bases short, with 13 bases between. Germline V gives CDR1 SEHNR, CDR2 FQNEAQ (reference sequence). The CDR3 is CASSPWTATYEQYF. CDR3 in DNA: TGTGCCAGCAGCCCGTGGACAGCTACCTACGAGCAGTACTTC.

As DNA, the CDR3 is TGTGCCATCAGTCCCCGGGACTTGGATGGAAACACCATATATTTT. The encoded protein is CAISPRDLDGNTIYF. The rearrangement uses TRBV10-3 and TRBJ1-3; D may be TRBD1 (5 bases). Germline loops: CDR1 ENHRY, CDR2 SYGVKD. Trimming cost V 5 bases and J 3 bases, with 14 bases left between them. The CDR3 extends over 15 amino acids.

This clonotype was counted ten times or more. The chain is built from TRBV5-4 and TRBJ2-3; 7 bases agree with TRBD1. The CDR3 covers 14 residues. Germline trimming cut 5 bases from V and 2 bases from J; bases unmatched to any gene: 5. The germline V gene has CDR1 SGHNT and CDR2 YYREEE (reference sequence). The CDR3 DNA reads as TGTGCCAGCAGGGCAGGGGGTGACACAGATACGCAGTATTTT. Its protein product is CASRAGGDTDTQYF. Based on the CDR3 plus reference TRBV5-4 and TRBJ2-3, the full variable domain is ETGVTQSPTHLIKTRGQQVTLRCSSQSGHNTVSWYQQALGQGPQFIFQYYREEENGRGNFPPRFSGLQFPNYSSELNVNALELDDSALYLCASRAGGDTDTQYFGPGTRLTVL.

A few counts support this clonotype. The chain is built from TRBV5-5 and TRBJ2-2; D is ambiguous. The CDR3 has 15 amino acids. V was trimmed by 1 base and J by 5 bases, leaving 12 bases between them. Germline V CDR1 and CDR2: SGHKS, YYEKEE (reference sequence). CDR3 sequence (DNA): TGTGCCAGCAGCTTGCGGTTTCCGGGTACCGGGGAGCTGTTTTTT. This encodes CASSLRFPGTGELFF.

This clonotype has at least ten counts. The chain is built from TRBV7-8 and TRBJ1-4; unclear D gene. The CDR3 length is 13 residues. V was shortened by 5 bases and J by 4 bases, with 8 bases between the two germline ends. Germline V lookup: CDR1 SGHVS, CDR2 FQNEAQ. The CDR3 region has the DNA TGTGCCAGCAGCACGGGGATTAATGAAAAACTGTTTTTT. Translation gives CASSTGINEKLFF. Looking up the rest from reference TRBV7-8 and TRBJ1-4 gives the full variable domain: GAGVSQSPRYKVAKRGQDVALRCDPISGHVSLFWYQQALGQGPEFLTYFQNEAQLDKSGLPSDRFFAERPEGSVSTLKIQRTQQEDSAVYLCASSTGINEKLFFGSGTQLSVL.

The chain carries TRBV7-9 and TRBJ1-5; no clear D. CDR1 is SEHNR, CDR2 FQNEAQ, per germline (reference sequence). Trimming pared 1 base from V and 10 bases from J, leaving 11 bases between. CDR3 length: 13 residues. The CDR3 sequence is CASSLGGSLPQHF. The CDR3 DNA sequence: TGTGCCAGCAGCTTAGGGGGTAGTCTACCCCAGCATTTT.

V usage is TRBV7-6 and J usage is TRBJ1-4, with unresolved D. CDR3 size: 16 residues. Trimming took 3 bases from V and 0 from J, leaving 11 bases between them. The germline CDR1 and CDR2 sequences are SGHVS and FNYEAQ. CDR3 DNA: TGTGCCAGCAGCTTGTACGGACGAGCAACTAATGAAAAACTGTTTTTT. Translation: CASSLYGRATNEKLFF.

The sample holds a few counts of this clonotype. The CDR3 DNA reads as TGCGCCAGCAGCCAAACACAGGGGTTGGGGAACACCATATATTTT. This encodes CASSQTQGLGNTIYF. This chain uses TRBV4-1 with TRBJ1-3, with 7 bases matching TRBD1. The CDR3 is 15 amino acids. V shed 2 bases and J 7 bases; nucleotides not matched to a gene: 8. Germline V gene sequence: CDR1 MGHRA, CDR2 YSYEKL.

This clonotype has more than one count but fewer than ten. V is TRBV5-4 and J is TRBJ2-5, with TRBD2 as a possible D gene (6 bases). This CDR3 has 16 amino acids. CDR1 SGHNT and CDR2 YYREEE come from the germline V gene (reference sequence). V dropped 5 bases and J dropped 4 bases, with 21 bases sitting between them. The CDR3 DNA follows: TGTGCCAGCAGGGAGAGGTCTACTAGCCCCCCAGAGACCCAGTACTTC. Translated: CASRERSTSPPETQYF.

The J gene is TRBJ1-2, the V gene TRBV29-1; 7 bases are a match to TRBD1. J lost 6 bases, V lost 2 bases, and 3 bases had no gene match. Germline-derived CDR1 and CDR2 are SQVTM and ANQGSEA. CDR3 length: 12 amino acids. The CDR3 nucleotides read TGCAGCGTTGAACGAACAGGGGATGGCTACACCTTC. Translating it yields CSVERTGDGYTF.

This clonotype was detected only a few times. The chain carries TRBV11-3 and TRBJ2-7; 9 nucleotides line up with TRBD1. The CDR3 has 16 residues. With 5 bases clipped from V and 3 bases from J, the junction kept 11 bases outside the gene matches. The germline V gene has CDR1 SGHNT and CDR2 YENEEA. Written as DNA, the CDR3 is TGTGCCAGCAGCCCAACTCCCGACAGGGGGTTCTACGAGCAGTACGTC. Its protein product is CASSPTPDRGFYEQYV.

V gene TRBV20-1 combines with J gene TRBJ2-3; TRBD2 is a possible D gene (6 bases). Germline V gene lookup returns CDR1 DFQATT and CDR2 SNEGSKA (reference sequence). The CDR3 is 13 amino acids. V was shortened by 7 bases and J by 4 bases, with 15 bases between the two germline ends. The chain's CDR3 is CSEASDRADTQYF. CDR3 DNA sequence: TGCAGTGAGGCTAGCGATCGCGCAGATACGCAGTATTTT.

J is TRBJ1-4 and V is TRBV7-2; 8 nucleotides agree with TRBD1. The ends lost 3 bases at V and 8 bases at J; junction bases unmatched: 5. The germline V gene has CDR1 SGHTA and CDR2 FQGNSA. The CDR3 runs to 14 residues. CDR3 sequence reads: CASSFRQGTEKLFF. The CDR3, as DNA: TGTGCCAGCAGCTTCCGACAGGGGACGGAAAAACTGTTTTTT. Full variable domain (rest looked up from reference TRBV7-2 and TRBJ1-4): GAGVSQSPSNKVTEKGKDVELRCDPISGHTALYWYRQSLGQGLEFLIYFQGNSAPDKSGLPSDRFSAERTGGSVSTLTIQRTQQEDSAVYLCASSFRQGTEKLFFGSGTQLSVL.

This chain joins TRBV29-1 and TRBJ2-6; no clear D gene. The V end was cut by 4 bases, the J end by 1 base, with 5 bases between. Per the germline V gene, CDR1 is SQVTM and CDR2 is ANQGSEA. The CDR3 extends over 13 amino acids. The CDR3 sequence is CSVGESGANVLTF. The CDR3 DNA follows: TGCAGCGTTGGCGAGTCTGGGGCCAACGTCCTGACTTTC.

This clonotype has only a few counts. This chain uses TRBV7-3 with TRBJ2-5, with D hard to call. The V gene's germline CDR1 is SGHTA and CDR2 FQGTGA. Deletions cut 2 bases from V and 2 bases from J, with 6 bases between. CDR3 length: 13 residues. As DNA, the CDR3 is TGTGCCAGCAGCTTAGAGAAGCAAGAGACCCAGTACTTC. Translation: CASSLEKQETQYF.

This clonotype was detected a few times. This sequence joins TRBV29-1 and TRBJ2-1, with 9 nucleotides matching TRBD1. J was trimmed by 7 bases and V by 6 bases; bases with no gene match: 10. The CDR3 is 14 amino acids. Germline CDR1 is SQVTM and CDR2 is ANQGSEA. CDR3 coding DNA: TGCAGCGTGCCGGACAGGGGCCGGTGGAATGAGCAGTTCTTC. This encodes CSVPDRGRWNEQFF.

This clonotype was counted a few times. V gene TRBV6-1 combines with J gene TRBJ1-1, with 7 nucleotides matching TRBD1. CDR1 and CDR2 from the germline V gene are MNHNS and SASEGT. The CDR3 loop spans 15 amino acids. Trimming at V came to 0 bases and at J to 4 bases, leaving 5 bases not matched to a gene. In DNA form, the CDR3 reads TGTGCCAGCAGTGAAGCAGGCAGGGGGGTCACTGAAGCTTTCTTT. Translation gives CASSEAGRGVTEAFF.

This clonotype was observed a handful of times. DNA of the CDR3: TGTGCCAGCAGCCACCTCCGGGGGGCGAGTCCCGGGGAGCTGTTTTTT. It is translated as CASSHLRGASPGELFF. The rearrangement links TRBV7-6 to TRBJ2-2, with a tentative D call TRBD2 (7 bases). Germline lookup yields CDR1 SGHVS and CDR2 FNYEAQ. Trimming took off 5 bases at V and 6 bases at J, with 19 bases between the two ends. The CDR3 extends over 16 amino acids.

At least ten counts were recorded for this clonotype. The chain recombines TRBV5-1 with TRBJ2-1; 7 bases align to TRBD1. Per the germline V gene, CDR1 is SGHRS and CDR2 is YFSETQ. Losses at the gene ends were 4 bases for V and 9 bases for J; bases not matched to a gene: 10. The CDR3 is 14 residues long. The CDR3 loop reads CASSTRQGLGEQFF. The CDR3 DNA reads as TGCGCCAGCAGCACCCGACAGGGTCTCGGTGAGCAGTTCTTC.

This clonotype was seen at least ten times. The CDR3 loop reads CASRDNRGNEKLFF. The CDR3 DNA sequence: TGTGCCAGCAGAGATAACAGGGGTAATGAAAAACTGTTTTTT. The chain combines TRBV7-9 with TRBJ1-4; TRBD1 matches at 7 bases. CDR1 is SEHNR and CDR2 is FQNEAQ in the germline V gene (reference sequence). Germline trimming cut 6 bases from V and 4 bases from J; bases unmatched to any gene: 5. The CDR3 length is 14 residues.

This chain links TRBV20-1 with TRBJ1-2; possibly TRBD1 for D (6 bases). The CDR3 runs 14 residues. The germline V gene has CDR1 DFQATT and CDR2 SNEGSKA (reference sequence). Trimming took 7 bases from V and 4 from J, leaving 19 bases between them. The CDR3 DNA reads TGCAGTGTCCCTGCAGGACAGCTCTTCTATGGCTACACCTTC. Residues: CSVPAGQLFYGYTF.

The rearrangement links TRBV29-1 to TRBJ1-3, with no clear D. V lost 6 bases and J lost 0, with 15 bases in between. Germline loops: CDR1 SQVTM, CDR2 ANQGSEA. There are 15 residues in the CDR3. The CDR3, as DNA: TGCAGCGTGGGATTGCCCACAAGCTCTGGAAACACCATATATTTT. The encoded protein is CSVGLPTSSGNTIYF.